This TCR beta chain was captured in a study of tumor-infiltrating lymphocytes in primary liver carcinoma. In regard to this clonotype: Germline and junction disagree at one end, which may indicate a read error.

Investigators took RNA and DNA out together from roughly 20-30 mg of unsorted bulk tissue. Through surgical resection, the patients' primary liver carcinoma was treated. The investigators made TCR beta cDNA from approximately 0.5 ug total RNA, using a constant-region primer. Three nested multiplex PCR rounds of slightly modified ARM-PCR generated TCR beta libraries. TCRdb fed the multiplex PCR reads into MiXCR, producing one record per CDR3 protein. The table shows about 66,000 distinct CDR3 sequences, with around 64% occurring only once. The sequence was collected from a man aged 35-49 years with primary liver carcinoma and hepatitis B virus infection. Sequenced input: liver tumor tissue from sampling region 4. This sample's subset: tumor region T4, right-lateral pole.

CDR3 loop: CSVGAPTGTQVTNYGYTF. DNA for the CDR3: TGCAGCGTTGGGGCACCAACAGGAACTCAAGTGACTAACTATGGGTACACCTTC. V and J are TRBV29-1 and TRBJ1-2; D is perhaps TRBD1 (5 bases). The CDR3 length is 18 residues. From germline, CDR1 is SQVTM and CDR2 ANQGSEA.